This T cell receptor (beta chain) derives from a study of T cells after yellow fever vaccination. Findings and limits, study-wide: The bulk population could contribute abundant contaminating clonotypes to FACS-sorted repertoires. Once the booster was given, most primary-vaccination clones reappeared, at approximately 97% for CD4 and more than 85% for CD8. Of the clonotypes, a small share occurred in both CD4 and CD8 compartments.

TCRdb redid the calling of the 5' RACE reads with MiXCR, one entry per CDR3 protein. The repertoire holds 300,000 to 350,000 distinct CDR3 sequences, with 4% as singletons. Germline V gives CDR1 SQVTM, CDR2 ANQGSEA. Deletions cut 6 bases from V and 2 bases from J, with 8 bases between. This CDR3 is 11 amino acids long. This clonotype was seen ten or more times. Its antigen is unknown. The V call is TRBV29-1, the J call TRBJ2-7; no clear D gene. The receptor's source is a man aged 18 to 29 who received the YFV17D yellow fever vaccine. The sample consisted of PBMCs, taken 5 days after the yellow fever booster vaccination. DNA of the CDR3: TGCAGCGTGGGGAACACCTACGAGCAGTACTTC. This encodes CSVGNTYEQYF.